This T cell receptor (beta chain) was captured by sequencing in a study of blood T cells in healthy people across ages. Total RNA amounts of at least 6 micrograms were extracted per sample. A second PCR, run for roughly 7 to 11 cycles, used a sample-barcoded 5' primer plus a J-beta primer mix. Tags on each cDNA molecule came from a template-switch adaptor with 12 random nucleotides. TCRdb used MiXCR to reprocess the 5' RACE reads, holding one entry per CDR3 protein. In the table there are 650,000 to 800,000 distinct CDR3 sequences, 40% to 50% of which are singletons. A few counts support this clonotype. Its matching antigen is unknown. General study findings and limits: A greater number of naive CD4+ cells and higher diversity distinguished long-lived donors from aged donors. No one knew whether donors had CMV, which possibly confounded expanded clonotype changes.

Germline V gene lookup returns CDR1 SGDLS and CDR2 YYNGEE. This CDR3 has 16 amino acids. V lost 2 bases to trimming and J lost 1 base; unmatched junction nucleotides: 5. Sample: blood. The TCR sequence derives from a man aged 55 to 69 in good health. The gene calls are TRBV9 and TRBJ2-1; TRBD1 aligns across 8 bases. CDR3 DNA: TGTGCCAGCAGCGTGAGGACAGGGAGTTCCTACAATGAGCAGTTCTTC. It specifies CASSVRTGSSYNEQFF.